One sample yielded the 25 T cell receptor beta chains listed below, sequenced in a study of T cells after posttransplantation cyclophosphamide. Profiled with immunoSEQ multiplex PCR; TCRdb holds only in-frame clones, not every one. The sample contains under 45,000 clones, none of them singletons. Sequenced input: PBMCs. Every receptor here comes from a man aged 25 to 45 in good health and a related stem cell transplant donor.

This clone was seen ten or more times. The chain couples TRBV19 to TRBJ2-7; TRBD1 aligns across 8 bases. V gave up 6 bases and J gave up 6 bases; unmatched junction bases: 13. Germline CDR1 is LNHDA and CDR2 is SQIVND (reference sequence). The CDR3 loop spans 15 amino acids. The CDR3 region is CASRQPGQGVGEQYF. CDR3 coding DNA: TGTGCCAGTAGGCAACCCGGACAGGGCGTAGGCGAGCAGTACTTC. Variable domain in full (rest from reference TRBV19 and TRBJ2-7): DGGITQSPKYLFRKEGQNVTLSCEQNLNHDAMYWYRQDPGQGLRLIYYSQIVNDFQKGDIAEGYSVSREKKESFPLTVTSAQKNPTAFYLCASRQPGQGVGEQYFGPGTRLTVT.

In its sample, this clone was seen many times. The chain links TRBV5-4 to TRBJ2-7; TRBD2 matches at 11 bases. Germline trimming cut 0 bases from V and 2 bases from J; bases unmatched to any gene: 16. Germline assignment: CDR1 SGHNT and CDR2 YYREEE (reference sequence). The CDR3 loop spans 20 amino acids. CDR3 bases: TGTGCCAGCAGCTTGGCCTGGCCTAGCGGGGGGTCATACCCGACCTACGAGCAGTACTTC. Translating it yields CASSLAWPSGGSYPTYEQYF.

Only a few counts were recorded for this clone. The chain has TRBV10-2 and TRBJ2-3; possible D gene TRBD2, 7 bases. V gave up 5 bases and J gave up 6 bases, with 18 bases separating them. CDR3 length equals 15 residues. The germline V gene encodes CDR1 WSHSY and CDR2 SAAADI. The chain's CDR3 is CASSIGGGPKDTQYF. CDR3 nucleotide sequence: TGCGCCAGCAGTATAGGGGGGGGGCCGAAGGATACGCAGTATTTT.

This clone came up a few times. The rearrangement uses TRBV5-6 and TRBJ2-3, with 16 bases matching TRBD2. Trimming removed 3 bases from V and 2 bases from J; junction bases left unmatched: 9. Germline V gene sequence: CDR1 SGHDT, CDR2 YYEEEE. This CDR3 is built from 19 residues. CDR3 coding DNA: TGTGCCAGCAGCTCTGCCGGGACTAGCGGGGGGGCCTACACAGATACGCAGTATTTT. Its protein is CASSSAGTSGGAYTDTQYF. Complete variable domain (other parts from reference TRBV5-6 and TRBJ2-3): DAGVTQSPTHLIKTRGQQVTLRCSPKSGHDTVSWYQQALGQGPQFIFQYYEEEERQRGNFPDRFSGHQFPNYSSELNVNALLLGDSALYLCASSSAGTSGGAYTDTQYFGPGTRLTVL.

This clone was picked up many times. V usage is TRBV12-3 or TRBV12-4 and J usage is TRBJ1-3; no reliable D call. The length of the CDR3 is 13 residues. The V end lost 6 bases, the J end lost 8 bases, and 14 bases lay between the germline ends. The CDR3 bases are TGTGCCAGCAGCCCCCTCAGGATAGACACCATATATTTT. Translation: CASSPLRIDTIYF.

This clone was counted ten times or more. The chain joins TRBV5-1 to TRBJ2-7; perhaps TRBD1 as D (6 bases). The germline V and J ends were trimmed by 4 bases and 4 bases, with 15 bases remaining between them. Germline CDR1 and CDR2: SGHRS and YFSETQ. The CDR3 is made up of 14 amino acids. The CDR3, as DNA: TGCGCCAGCAGCCCCCAGCTCAGGGGTTACGAGCAGTACTTC. It specifies CASSPQLRGYEQYF. Supplemented by reference TRBV5-1 and TRBJ2-7, the full variable domain reads KAGVTQTPRYLIKTRGQQVTLSCSPISGHRSVSWYQQTPGQGLQFLFEYFSETQRNKGNFPGRFSGRQFSNSRSEMNVSTLELGDSALYLCASSPQLRGYEQYFGPGTRLTVT.

This clone has ten or more counts. V usage is TRBV2 and J usage is TRBJ2-7, with TRBD1 as a possible D gene (5 bases). This CDR3 region has 14 residues. Germline V gene sequence: CDR1 SNHLY, CDR2 FYNNEI. Trimming removed 5 bases at V and 5 bases at J, with 16 bases between. CDR3 protein: CASSFDSVGNEQYF. The CDR3 nucleotides read TGTGCCAGCAGTTTCGACAGCGTAGGTAACGAGCAGTACTTC.

This clone showed up many times. The V and J genes are TRBV5-5 and TRBJ1-5, with D tentatively TRBD1 (5 bases). V was pared by 0 bases and J by 7 bases, with 8 bases between. This CDR3 contains 13 residues. Germline-derived CDR1 and CDR2 are SGHKS and YYEKEE (reference sequence). CDR3 nucleotides: TGTGCCAGCAGCTTGGAGGGGTGGCAGCCCCAGCATTTT. Translating it yields CASSLEGWQPQHF.

Many counts were recorded for this clone. The gene calls are TRBV7-6 and TRBJ2-1; 7 positions match TRBD2. Per the germline V gene, CDR1 is SGHVS and CDR2 is FNYEAQ. The CDR3 runs to 13 residues. With 5 bases clipped from V and 12 bases from J, the junction kept 10 bases outside the gene matches. For the CDR3, the DNA is TGTGCCAGCAGCGCCCGGGAAAGCGGGGCGCAGTTCTTC. Translation: CASSARESGAQFF. Using reference TRBV7-6 and TRBJ2-1 for the parts outside the CDR3, the full variable domain is GAGVSQSPRYKVTKRGQDVALRCDPISGHVSLYWYRQALGQGPEFLTYFNYEAQQDKSGLPNDRFSAERPEGSISTLTIQRTEQRDSAMYRCASSARESGAQFFGPGTRLTVL.

This clone was detected ten times or more. The V call is TRBV4-2, the J call TRBJ2-7, with 9 bases matching TRBD1. After removal of 3 bases from V and 7 bases from J, the junction contained 7 bases not matched to a gene. The germline gives CDR1 LGHNA, CDR2 YNFKEQ. The CDR3 consists of 14 residues. Here the CDR3 reads CASSHRDRVGEQYF. The CDR3 DNA reads TGTGCCAGCAGCCACCGGGACAGGGTGGGTGAGCAGTACTTC.

This clone was observed many times. V gene TRBV2 combines with J gene TRBJ2-2, with TRBD2 matching over 9 bases. Germline loops: CDR1 SNHLY, CDR2 FYNNEI. V lost 7 bases and J lost 2; bases outside the gene matches: 5. CDR3 length equals 15 residues. Here the CDR3 reads CASTQRGDNTGELFF. In DNA form, the CDR3 reads TGTGCCAGCACGCAGCGGGGGGATAACACCGGGGAGCTGTTTTTT.

In its sample, this clone was seen many times. CDR3 loop: CASSRSGTGDQPQHF. The CDR3 nucleotides read TGCGCCAGCAGCCGATCCGGGACAGGGGATCAGCCCCAGCATTTT. J is TRBJ1-5 and V is TRBV5-1; 10 bases are a match to TRBD1. V was pared by 4 bases and J by 5 bases, with 6 bases of the junction left unmatched. Germline-derived CDR1 and CDR2 are SGHRS and YFSETQ. The CDR3 extends over 15 amino acids.

This clone was picked up many times. This rearrangement joins TRBV7-2 to TRBJ1-5; D uncertain. The germline CDR1 and CDR2 sequences are SGHTA and FQGNSA. V lost 1 base to trimming and J lost 4 bases, with 8 bases between them. This CDR3 is 14 amino acids long. The CDR3 DNA is TGTGCCAGCAGCTTAGAAGAGGTTAATCAGCCCCAGCATTTT. This codes for CASSLEEVNQPQHF.

Many counts were recorded for this clone. This sequence joins TRBV28 and TRBJ1-1, with D maybe TRBD1 (5 bases). There are 15 residues in the CDR3. Trimming pared 5 bases from V and 5 bases from J, leaving 18 bases between. Per germline, CDR1 MDHEN and CDR2 SYDVKM. This chain's CDR3 is CASSRVRPGGTEAFF. The CDR3 coding sequence is TGTGCCAGCAGTAGAGTGAGGCCGGGGGGTACTGAAGCTTTCTTT. The entire variable domain, with the rest obtained from reference TRBV28 and TRBJ1-1, is as follows: DVKVTQSSRYLVKRTGEKVFLECVQDMDHENMFWYRQDPGLGLRLIYFSYDVKMKEKGDIPEGYSVSREKKERFSLILESASTNQTSMYLCASSRVRPGGTEAFFGQGTRLTVV.

The sample holds many counts of this clone. The chain recombines TRBV5-4 with TRBJ2-5; TRBD2 matches at 14 bases. The V and J ends lost 4 bases and 4 bases, in that order; junction bases with no gene match: 9. In germline, CDR1 is SGHNT, CDR2 YYREEE (reference sequence). CDR3 length equals 17 residues. For the CDR3, the DNA is TGTGCCAGCAGCGCGGGACTAGCGGGGGCGCGGGGAGAGACCCAGTACTTC. It codes for CASSAGLAGARGETQYF.

There are many counts of this clone. The CDR3 loop reads CASSFPGQGFSFF. The CDR3 coding sequence is TGTGCCAGCAGTTTTCCGGGACAGGGATTTTCTTTCTTT. The chain combines TRBV6-2 or TRBV6-3 with TRBJ1-1, with TRBD1 matching 9 bases. CDR1 is MNHEY and CDR2 is SVGEGT in the germline V gene. The CDR3 sequence is 13 residues long. The V and J ends lost 4 bases and 12 bases, in that order; junction bases with no gene match: 9.

This clone has a count of ten or more. This chain links TRBV7-9 with TRBJ2-4; D unclear. The V gene lost 5 bases and the J gene lost 12 bases, with 11 bases spanning the gap. The CDR3 totals 11 residues. Per the germline V gene, CDR1 is SEHNR and CDR2 is FQNEAQ (reference sequence). CDR3 loop: CASSRGSSQYF. The CDR3 region has the DNA TGTGCCAGCAGCCGTGGTAGTTCTCAGTACTTC.

This clone was recorded at least ten times. The chain uses TRBV7-9 and TRBJ2-7, with unresolved D. Germline CDR1 SEHNR, CDR2 FQNEAQ (reference sequence). Trimming took off 5 bases at V and 2 bases at J, with 10 bases between the two ends. The CDR3 runs 13 residues. For the CDR3, the DNA is TGTGCCAGCAGCCCTCCTAAGACCTACGAGCAGTACTTC. Its translation is CASSPPKTYEQYF.

This clone was counted at least ten times. The rearrangement links TRBV4-3 to TRBJ2-2; the D gene is possibly TRBD2 (7 bases). This CDR3 has 16 amino acids. CDR1 and CDR2 (germline): LGHNA, YSLEER. Trimming took 0 bases from V and 5 from J, leaving 13 bases between them. In DNA form, the CDR3 reads TGCGCCAGCAGCCAAGACGGGGGGCCGCGAACCGGGGAGCTGTTTTTT. The encoded protein is CASSQDGGPRTGELFF.

The rearrangement joins TRBV11-3 to TRBJ2-3, with 11 positions matching TRBD2. This CDR3 is built from 18 residues. Trimming at V came to 5 bases and at J to 0 bases, leaving 10 bases not matched to a gene. Germline loops: CDR1 SGHNT, CDR2 YENEEA. The CDR3 DNA is TGTGCCAGCAGCCCCGGCCCCCTAGCGGGGGGAAGCACAGATACGCAGTATTTT. Protein: CASSPGPLAGGSTDTQYF.

This clone has a count of ten or more. This sequence joins TRBV5-1 and TRBJ1-4; D might be TRBD1 (5 bases). Germline values: CDR1 SGHRS, CDR2 YFSETQ. V lost 4 bases and J lost 4, with 8 bases in between. This CDR3 is 13 amino acids long. Here the CDR3 reads CASSRDSNEKLFF. In nucleotides, the CDR3 is TGCGCCAGCAGCCGAGACAGTAATGAAAAACTGTTTTTT.

This clone has at least ten counts. The J gene is TRBJ1-1, the V gene TRBV19; D gene ambiguous. Germline V gene lookup returns CDR1 LNHDA and CDR2 SQIVND (reference sequence). V lost 3 bases, J lost 4 bases, and 12 bases lay in between. There are 14 residues in the CDR3. CDR3 amino acids: CASSIDRRFTEAFF. DNA for the CDR3: TGTGCCAGTAGTATTGATCGCAGGTTCACTGAAGCTTTCTTT.

There are many counts of this clone. The gene calls are TRBV2 and TRBJ1-1; D is undetermined. There are 18 residues in the CDR3. Per the germline V gene, CDR1 is SNHLY and CDR2 is FYNNEI. Trimming pared 1 base from V and 1 base from J, leaving 19 bases between. CDR3 residues: CASSEESLLEWANTEAFF. The CDR3 bases are TGTGCCAGCAGTGAAGAGTCCCTACTCGAGTGGGCGAACACTGAAGCTTTCTTT. Full variable domain (missing parts from reference TRBV2 and TRBJ1-1): EPEVTQTPSHQVTQMGQEVILRCVPISNHLYFYWYRQILGQKVEFLVSFYNNEISEKSEIFDDQFSVERPDGSNFTLKIRSTKLEDSAMYFCASSEESLLEWANTEAFFGQGTRLTVV.

The CDR3 DNA sequence: TGTGCCAGCAGCGAATTGACTAGCGGGGTCTCCTACACAGATACGCAGTATTTT. Protein product: CASSELTSGVSYTDTQYF. The V and J genes are TRBV5-6 and TRBJ2-3, with 11 bases aligning to TRBD2. The V gene's germline CDR1 is SGHDT and CDR2 YYEEEE. The CDR3 has 18 residues. The junction had 12 bases not matched to a gene; V was cut back by 4 bases and J by 2 bases.

This clone appeared many times. The CDR3 nucleotides read TGTGCCAGCAGTTCGACAGGGGAGAGGGTCATTCAGTACTTC. Its translation is CASSSTGERVIQYF. The rearrangement uses TRBV28 and TRBJ2-4, with 8 bases aligning to TRBD1. This CDR3 is built from 14 residues. Losses at the gene ends were 4 bases for V and 9 bases for J; bases not matched to a gene: 8. In germline, CDR1 is MDHEN, CDR2 SYDVKM.